The rows below give T cell receptor beta chains drawn from one sample of a study of yellow fever vaccine responses in identical twins. In TCRdb, the RT-PCR reads were re-called with MiXCR into one record per CDR3 protein. Found here are about 19,000 distinct CDR3 sequences, 55% to 70% of them singletons; the top ten hold 2% to 2.5%. The source was T cells from blood (PBMCs), unsorted or a sorted subset (not recorded which), collected before or after yellow fever vaccination (not recorded which). The receptors stem from a woman younger than 35 who received the yellow fever vaccine. CDR3s include the opening cysteine and the closing phenylalanine or tryptophan. The D gene is left open where the match is weak. The size field is filled for only some rows; it gives once, few, many or a size class.

v_call	clone_size	d_call	j_call	cdr3_nt	cdr3_aa
TRBV29-1	NA	NA	TRBJ2-5	TGCAGCGTTGCTGGACACCAACTCACCCAGTACTTC	CSVAGHQLTQYF
TRBV5-1	NA	TRBD2	TRBJ2-7	TGCGCCAGCCAAGCGGGAGAATCGATCGAGCAGTACTTC	CASQAGESIEQYF
TRBV15	few	NA	TRBJ1-1	TGTGCCACCAGCGGCAACCTCGGGGCCACTGAAGCTTTCTTT	CATSGNLGATEAFF
TRBV4-1	NA	NA	TRBJ2-1	TGCGCCAGCAGCCAAGTTGATCTGGGCTTTTCCTACAATGAGCAGTTCTTC	CASSQVDLGFSYNEQFF
TRBV9	NA	NA	TRBJ1-1	TGTGCCAGCAGCGGCGGGGGGTTAAACTTT	CASSGGGLNF
TRBV15	once	NA	TRBJ1-5	TGTGCCACCAGCAGATTACTTAGCAATCAGCCCCAGCATTTT	CATSRLLSNQPQHF
TRBV3-1	NA	NA	TRBJ1-6	TGTGCCAGCAGAGACGGGGATTCACCCCTCCACTTT	CASRDGDSPLHF
TRBV18	NA	NA	TRBJ1-2	TGTGCCAGCTCTCCGAGAAACACACCAAACTATGGCTACACCTTC	CASSPRNTPNYGYTF
TRBV14	NA	TRBD1	TRBJ1-1	TGTGCCAGCAGCCAACCCGGGACAGTCACTGAAGCTTTCTTT	CASSQPGTVTEAFF
TRBV18	NA	NA	TRBJ1-5	TGTGCCAGCTCCCCTTCAGGCGGTGGGAACAATCAGCCCCAGCATTTT	CASSPSGGGNNQPQHF
TRBV7-9	NA	NA	TRBJ1-5	TGTGCCAGCAGCGTAGGACTTAACAATCAGCCCCAGCATTTT	CASSVGLNNQPQHF
TRBV15	NA	TRBD1	TRBJ2-7	TGTGCCACCAGCAGAGACCGGCGACAGGGGGCTTACGAGCAGTACTTC	CATSRDRRQGAYEQYF
TRBV28	NA	TRBD2	TRBJ2-6	TGTGCCAGCAGATCTAGCGGCCCCTCTGGGGCCAACGTCCTGACTTTC	CASRSSGPSGANVLTF
TRBV10-1	NA	NA	TRBJ2-1	TGCGCCAGCGGGGGGCTTTCCTACAATGAGCAGTTCTTC	CASGGLSYNEQFF
TRBV12-3/TRBV12-4	NA	TRBD1	TRBJ1-5	TGTGCCAGCAGTTTCGGGGGGACAGGGGGCGGCAATCAGCCCCAGCATTTT	CASSFGGTGGGNQPQHF
TRBV28	NA	NA	TRBJ2-6	TGTGCCAGTCTGGGCGGGGCCAACGTCCTGACTTTC	CASLGGANVLTF
TRBV7-9	NA	NA	TRBJ1-2	TGTGCCAGCAGCTTAGAATATGGCTACACCTTC	CASSLEYGYTF
TRBV20-1	NA	NA	TRBJ1-2	TGCAGTGCTAGAGCGCAGGGTGGGGGCTACACCTTC	CSARAQGGGYTF
TRBV28	NA	NA	TRBJ2-5	TGTGCCACAGGTCCCAGAGAGACCCAGTACTTC	CATGPRETQYF
TRBV5-1	once	NA	TRBJ2-1	TGCGCCAGCAGCTTGGATCTAGGGGGAGATGAGCAGTTCTTC	CASSLDLGGDEQFF